This is a list of T cell receptor beta chains from one sample in a study of CD8 T cells in ankylosing spondylitis. TCRdb redid the calling of the 5' RACE reads with MiXCR, one entry per CDR3 protein. This sample carries about 240,000 distinct CDR3 sequences, around 7.8% of them seen once, and the ten largest clones take over 6.5%. Material for sequencing was blood, either unsorted or a sorted T cell fraction (not recorded which). These receptor sequences come from a male donor with ankylosing spondylitis or in good health (not recorded which). Each CDR3 is given without its conserved first and last residue. Each record gives: V gene, J gene, clone size, CDR3 protein. Expanded clones get a size class; other rows say once, few or many, or leave the size out.

TRBV6-1	TRBJ1-5	-	ASSEASHQPQH
TRBV6-5	TRBJ1-2	many	ASSYDRSNYGYT
TRBV7-2	TRBJ2-3	many	ASSHLAGGVTDTQY
TRBV7-2	TRBJ2-5	-	AGSPVVPETQY
TRBV20-1	TRBJ2-2	many	SAPRLASLAGELF
TRBV6-5	TRBJ1-3	many	ASSYGGEENTIY
TRBV6-5	TRBJ1-1	few	ASSYSEGTSRKNTEAF
TRBV15	TRBJ2-3	many	ATSRDPAGFMTDTQY
TRBV5-1	TRBJ1-6	many	ASSTGTVNNSPLH
TRBV7-9	TRBJ1-1	-	ASTHGNTEAF
TRBV6-5	TRBJ1-6	few	ASMREPPLH
TRBV6-1	TRBJ2-3	many	ASTLLASTDTQY
TRBV27	TRBJ2-2	many	ASSTGVYGELF
TRBV11-2	TRBJ2-1	many	ASTHASLGNEQF
TRBV6-1	TRBJ2-1	few	ASSGQGWRGEQF
TRBV20-1	TRBJ1-5	many	SVSDSYNQPQH
TRBV20-1	TRBJ2-3	-	SAKEVNRGTQY
TRBV20-1	TRBJ2-7	many	SAQKDRGYEQY
TRBV12-5	TRBJ2-1	few	ASGLNLAGALNEQF
TRBV20-1	TRBJ1-2	many	SARLFEDYGYT